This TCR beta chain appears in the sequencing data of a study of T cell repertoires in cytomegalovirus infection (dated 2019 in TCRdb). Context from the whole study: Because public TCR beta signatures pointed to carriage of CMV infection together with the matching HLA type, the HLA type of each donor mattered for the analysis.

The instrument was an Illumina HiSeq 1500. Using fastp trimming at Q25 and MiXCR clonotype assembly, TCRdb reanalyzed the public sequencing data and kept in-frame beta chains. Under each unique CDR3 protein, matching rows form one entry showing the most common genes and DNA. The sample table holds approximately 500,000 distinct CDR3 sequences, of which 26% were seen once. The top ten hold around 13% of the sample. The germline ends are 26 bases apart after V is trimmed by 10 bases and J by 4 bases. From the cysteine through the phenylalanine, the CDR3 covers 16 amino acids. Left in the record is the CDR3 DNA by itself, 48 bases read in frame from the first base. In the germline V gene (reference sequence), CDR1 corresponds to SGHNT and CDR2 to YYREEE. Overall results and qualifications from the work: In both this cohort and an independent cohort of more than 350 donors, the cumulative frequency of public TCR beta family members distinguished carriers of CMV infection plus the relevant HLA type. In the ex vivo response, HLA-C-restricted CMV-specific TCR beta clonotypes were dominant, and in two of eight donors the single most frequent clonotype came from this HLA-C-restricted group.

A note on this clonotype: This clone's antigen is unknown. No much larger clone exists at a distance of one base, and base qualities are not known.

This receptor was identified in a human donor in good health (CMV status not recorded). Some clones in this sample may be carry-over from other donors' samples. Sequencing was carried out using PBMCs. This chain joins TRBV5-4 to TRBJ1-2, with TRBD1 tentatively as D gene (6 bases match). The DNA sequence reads TGTGCCGTTACCCGTACGGGACACGACCTCGCCTATGGCTACACCTTC. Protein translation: CAVTRTGHDLAYGYTF.